This T cell receptor (beta chain) was documented in a study of blood T cell repertoires in COVID-19. TCRdb's copy holds only in-frame clones and misses some; the assay was immunoSEQ multiplex PCR. Of some 160,000 clones in the sample, about 77% were seen once. The CDR3 has 17 amino acids. The V gene end was trimmed by 1 base and the J gene end by 4 bases; junction bases not matched to a gene: 7. Germline-derived CDR1 and CDR2 are LGHNA and YNFKEQ. Specimen: peripheral blood. This TCR derives from an elderly woman with acute or convalescent COVID-19. The rearrangement joins TRBV4-2 to TRBJ2-7, with 13 nucleotides matching TRBD2. CDR3 amino acids: CASSQGVLAGGLYEQYF. CDR3 DNA: TGTGCCAGCAGCCAAGGAGTACTAGCGGGGGGGCTTTACGAGCAGTACTTC.